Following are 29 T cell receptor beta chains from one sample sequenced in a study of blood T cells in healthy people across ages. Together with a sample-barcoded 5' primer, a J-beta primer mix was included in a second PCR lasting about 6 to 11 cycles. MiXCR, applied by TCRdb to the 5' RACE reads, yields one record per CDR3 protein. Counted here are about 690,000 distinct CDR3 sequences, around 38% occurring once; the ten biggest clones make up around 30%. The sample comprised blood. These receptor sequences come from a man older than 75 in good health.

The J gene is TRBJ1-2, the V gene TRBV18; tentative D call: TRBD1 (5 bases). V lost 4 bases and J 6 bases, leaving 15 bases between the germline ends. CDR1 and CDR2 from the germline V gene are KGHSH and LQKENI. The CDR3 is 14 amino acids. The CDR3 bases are TGTGCCAGCTCACTTACCCGGGACTGGGATGGCTACACCTTC. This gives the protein CASSLTRDWDGYTF.

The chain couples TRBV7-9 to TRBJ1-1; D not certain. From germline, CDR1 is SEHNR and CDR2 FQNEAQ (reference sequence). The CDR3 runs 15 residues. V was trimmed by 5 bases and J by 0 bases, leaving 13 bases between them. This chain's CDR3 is CASSPRAGMNTEAFF. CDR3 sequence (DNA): TGTGCCAGCAGCCCGAGAGCCGGAATGAACACTGAAGCTTTCTTT.

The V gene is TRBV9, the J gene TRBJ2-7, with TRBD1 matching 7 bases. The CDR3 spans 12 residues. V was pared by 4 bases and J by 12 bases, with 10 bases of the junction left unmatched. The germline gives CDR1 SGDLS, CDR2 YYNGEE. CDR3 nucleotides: TGTGCCAGCAGCCGTACCGACAGGGCTCTGTACTTC. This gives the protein CASSRTDRALYF.

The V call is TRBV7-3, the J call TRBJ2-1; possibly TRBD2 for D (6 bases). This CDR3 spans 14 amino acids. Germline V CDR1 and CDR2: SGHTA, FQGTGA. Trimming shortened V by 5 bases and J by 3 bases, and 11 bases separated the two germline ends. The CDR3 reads CASSPGTLYNEQFF. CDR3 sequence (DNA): TGTGCCAGCAGCCCCGGGACTCTCTACAATGAGCAGTTCTTC. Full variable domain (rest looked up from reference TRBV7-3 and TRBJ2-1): GAGVSQTPSNKVTEKGKYVELRCDPISGHTALYWYRQSLGQGPEFLIYFQGTGAADDSGLPNDRFFAVRPEGSVSTLKIQRTERGDSAVYLCASSPGTLYNEQFFGPGTRLTVL.

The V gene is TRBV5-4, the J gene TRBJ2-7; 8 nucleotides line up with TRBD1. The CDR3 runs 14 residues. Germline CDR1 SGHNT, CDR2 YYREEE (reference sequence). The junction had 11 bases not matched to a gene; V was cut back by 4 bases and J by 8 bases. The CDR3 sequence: CASSPSTGALKQYF. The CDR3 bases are TGTGCCAGCAGCCCCTCGACAGGGGCTCTCAAGCAGTACTTC.

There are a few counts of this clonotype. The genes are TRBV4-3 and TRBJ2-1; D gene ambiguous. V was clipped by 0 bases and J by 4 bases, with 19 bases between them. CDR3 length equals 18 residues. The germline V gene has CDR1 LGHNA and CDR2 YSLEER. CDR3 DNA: TGCGCCAGCAGCCAAGAGGGCGGCTCATCTGGGTGGTACAATGAGCAGTTCTTC. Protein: CASSQEGGSSGWYNEQFF.

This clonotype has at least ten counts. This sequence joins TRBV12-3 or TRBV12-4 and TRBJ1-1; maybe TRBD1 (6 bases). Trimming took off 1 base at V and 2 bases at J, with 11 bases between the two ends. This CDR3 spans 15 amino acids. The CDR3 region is CASSLDTGKNTEAFF. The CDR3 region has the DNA TGTGCCAGCAGTTTAGATACAGGGAAAAACACTGAAGCTTTCTTT.

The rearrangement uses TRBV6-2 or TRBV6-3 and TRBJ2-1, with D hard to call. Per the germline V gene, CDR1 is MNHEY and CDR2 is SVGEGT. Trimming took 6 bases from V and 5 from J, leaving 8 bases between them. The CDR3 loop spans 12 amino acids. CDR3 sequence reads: CASSPVHNEQFF. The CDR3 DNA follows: TGTGCCAGCAGCCCAGTGCACAATGAGCAGTTCTTC.

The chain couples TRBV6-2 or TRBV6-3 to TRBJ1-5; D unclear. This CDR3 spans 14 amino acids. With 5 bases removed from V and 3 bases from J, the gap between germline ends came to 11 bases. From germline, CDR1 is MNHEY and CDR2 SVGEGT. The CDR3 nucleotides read TGTGCCAGCAGTCAAGTGACATTCAATCAGCCCCAGCATTTT. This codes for CASSQVTFNQPQHF.

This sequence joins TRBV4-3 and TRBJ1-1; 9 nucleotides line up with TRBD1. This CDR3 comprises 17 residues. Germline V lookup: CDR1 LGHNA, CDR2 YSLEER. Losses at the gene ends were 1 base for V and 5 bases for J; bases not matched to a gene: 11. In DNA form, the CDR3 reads TGCGCCAGCAGCCAAGGGCCCCTGACAGGGGGGGGTACTGAAGCTTTCTTT. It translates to CASSQGPLTGGGTEAFF.

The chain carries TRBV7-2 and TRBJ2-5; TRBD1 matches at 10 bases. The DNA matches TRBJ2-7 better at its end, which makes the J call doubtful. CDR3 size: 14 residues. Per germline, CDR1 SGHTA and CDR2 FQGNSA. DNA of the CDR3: TGTGCCAGCAGCTTTGACAGGGGGCGCCACGAGCAGTACTTC. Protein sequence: CASSFDRGRHEQYF.

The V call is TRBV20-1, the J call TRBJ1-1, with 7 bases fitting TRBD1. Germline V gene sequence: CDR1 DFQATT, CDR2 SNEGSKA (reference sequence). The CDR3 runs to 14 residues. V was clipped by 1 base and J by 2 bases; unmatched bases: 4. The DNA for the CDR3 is TGCAGTGCTAGAGTAGGGGGCACTAACACTGAAGCTTTCTTT. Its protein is CSARVGGTNTEAFF.

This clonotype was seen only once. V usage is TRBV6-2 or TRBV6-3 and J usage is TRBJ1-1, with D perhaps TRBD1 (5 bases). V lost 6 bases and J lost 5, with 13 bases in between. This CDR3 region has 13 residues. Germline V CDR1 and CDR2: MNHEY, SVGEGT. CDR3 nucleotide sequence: TGTGCCAGCAGCATGGTAAAGGGGACTGAAGCTTTCTTT. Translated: CASSMVKGTEAFF.

The CDR3 is CASSRDGWVVSGANVLTF. CDR3 coding DNA: TGTGCCAGCAGCAGAGACGGGTGGGTGGTCTCTGGGGCCAACGTCCTGACTTTC. The V call is TRBV9, the J call TRBJ2-6; D ambiguous. Germline CDR1 SGDLS, CDR2 YYNGEE. Deletions cut 4 bases from V and 0 bases from J, with 17 bases between. The CDR3 length is 18 residues. The complete variable domain, with remaining parts taken from reference TRBV9 and TRBJ2-6, reads DSGVTQTPKHLITATGQRVTLRCSPRSGDLSVYWYQQSLDQGLQFLIQYYNGEERAKGNILERFSAQQFPDLHSELNLSSLELGDSALYFCASSRDGWVVSGANVLTFGAGSRLTVL.

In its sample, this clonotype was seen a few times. This CDR3 reads CASSADRDGGYTF. CDR3 nucleotides: TGCGCCAGCAGCGCGGACAGGGACGGCGGCTACACCTTC. V is TRBV5-1 and J is TRBJ1-2; 8 positions agree with TRBD1. J gave up 8 bases and V 4 bases, and 7 bases lay outside the gene matches. CDR1 and CDR2 from the germline V gene are SGHRS and YFSETQ. The CDR3 consists of 13 residues.

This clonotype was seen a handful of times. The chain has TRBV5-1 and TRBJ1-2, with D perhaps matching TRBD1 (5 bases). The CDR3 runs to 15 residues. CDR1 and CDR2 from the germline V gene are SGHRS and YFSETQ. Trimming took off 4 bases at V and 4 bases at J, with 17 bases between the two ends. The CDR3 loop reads CASSPDGGGPYGYTF. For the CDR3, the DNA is TGCGCCAGCAGCCCCGACGGGGGAGGGCCCTATGGCTACACCTTC.

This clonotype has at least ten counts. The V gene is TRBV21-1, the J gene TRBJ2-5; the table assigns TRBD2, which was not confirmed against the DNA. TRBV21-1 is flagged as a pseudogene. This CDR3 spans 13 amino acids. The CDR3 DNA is TGTGCCGTCAATGGGGCCCCACGGGAGACCCAGTACTTC. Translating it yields CAVNGAPRETQYF.

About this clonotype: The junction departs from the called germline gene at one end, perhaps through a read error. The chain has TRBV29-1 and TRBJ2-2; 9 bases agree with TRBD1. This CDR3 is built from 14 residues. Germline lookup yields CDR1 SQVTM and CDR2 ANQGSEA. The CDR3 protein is CSARGTGNAGELFF. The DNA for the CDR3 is TGCAGCGCCCGGGGGACAGGGAACGCCGGGGAGCTGTTTTTT.

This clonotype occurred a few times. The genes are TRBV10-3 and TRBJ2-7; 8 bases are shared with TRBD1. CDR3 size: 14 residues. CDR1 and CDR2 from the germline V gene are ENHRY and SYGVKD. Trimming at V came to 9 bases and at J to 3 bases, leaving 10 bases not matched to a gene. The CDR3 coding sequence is TGTGCCATAGACCCGACAGGGGACTTCTACGAGCAGTACTTC. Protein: CAIDPTGDFYEQYF.

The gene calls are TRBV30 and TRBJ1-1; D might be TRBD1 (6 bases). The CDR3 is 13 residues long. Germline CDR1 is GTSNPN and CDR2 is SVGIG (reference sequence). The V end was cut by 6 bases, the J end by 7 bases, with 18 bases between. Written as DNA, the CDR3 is TGTGCCTGTTCAGGTGGCAGGGGAATTGAAGCTTTCTTT. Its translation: CACSGGRGIEAFF.

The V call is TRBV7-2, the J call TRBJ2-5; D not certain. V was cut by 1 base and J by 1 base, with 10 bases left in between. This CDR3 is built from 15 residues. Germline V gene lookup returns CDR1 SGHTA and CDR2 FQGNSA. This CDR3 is CASSLGATSQETQYF. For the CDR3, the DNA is TGTGCCAGCAGCTTAGGCGCGACAAGCCAAGAGACCCAGTACTTC.

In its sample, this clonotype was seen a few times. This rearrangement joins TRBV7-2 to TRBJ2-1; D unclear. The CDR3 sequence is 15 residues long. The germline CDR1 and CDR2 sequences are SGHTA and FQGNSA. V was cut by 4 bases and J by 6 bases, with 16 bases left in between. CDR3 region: CASSSDPLGLNEQFF. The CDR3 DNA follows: TGTGCCAGCAGCTCAGATCCGCTAGGGCTCAATGAGCAGTTCTTC.

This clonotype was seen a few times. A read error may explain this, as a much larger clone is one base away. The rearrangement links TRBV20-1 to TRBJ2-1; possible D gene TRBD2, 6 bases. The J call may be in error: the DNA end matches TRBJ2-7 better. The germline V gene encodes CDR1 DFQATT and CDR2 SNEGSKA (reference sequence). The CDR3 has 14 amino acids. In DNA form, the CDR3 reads TGCAGTGCTCCATCGGGACTTGTCTACAATGAGCAGTACTTC. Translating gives CSAPSGLVYNEQYF.

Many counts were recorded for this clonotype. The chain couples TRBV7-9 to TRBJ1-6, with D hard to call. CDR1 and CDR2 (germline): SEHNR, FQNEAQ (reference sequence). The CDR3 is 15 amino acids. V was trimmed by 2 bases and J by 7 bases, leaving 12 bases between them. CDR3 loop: CASSLRSALNSPLHF. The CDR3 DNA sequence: TGTGCCAGCAGCTTACGGTCGGCCCTAAATTCACCCCTCCACTTT.

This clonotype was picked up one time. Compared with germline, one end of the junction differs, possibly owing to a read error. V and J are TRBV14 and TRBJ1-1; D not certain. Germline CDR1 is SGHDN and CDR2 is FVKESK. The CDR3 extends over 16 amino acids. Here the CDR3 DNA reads TGTGCCAGCAGCCAAGATCTAGGTCAGCTGAACACTGAAACTTTCTTT. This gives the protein CASSQDLGQLNTETFF.

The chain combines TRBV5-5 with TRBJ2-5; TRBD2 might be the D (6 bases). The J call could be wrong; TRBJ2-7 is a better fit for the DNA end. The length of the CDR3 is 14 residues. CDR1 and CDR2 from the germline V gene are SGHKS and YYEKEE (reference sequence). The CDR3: CASSVTSTIYEQYF. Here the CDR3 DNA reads TGTGCCAGCAGCGTGACTAGTACCATCTACGAGCAGTACTTC.

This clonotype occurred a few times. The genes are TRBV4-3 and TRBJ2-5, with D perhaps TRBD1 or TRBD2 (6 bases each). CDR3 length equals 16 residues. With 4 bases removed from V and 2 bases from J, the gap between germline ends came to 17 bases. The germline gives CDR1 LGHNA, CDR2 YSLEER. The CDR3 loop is CASSRQPRGVQETQYF. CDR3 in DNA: TGCGCCAGCAGCCGACAACCGAGGGGGGTACAAGAGACCCAGTACTTC.

The CDR3 is CATSDSLAGHHNEQFF. In DNA form, the CDR3 reads TGTGCCACCAGTGATTCCCTAGCGGGCCATCACAATGAGCAGTTCTTC. The chain combines TRBV24-1 with TRBJ2-1, with TRBD2 matching 8 bases. Trimming at V came to 2 bases and at J to 5 bases, leaving 7 bases not matched to a gene. Looked up from germline, CDR1 is KGHDR and CDR2 is SFDVKD. The CDR3 runs 16 residues.

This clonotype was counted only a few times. CDR3 sequence: CASSSTNYGYTF. The CDR3 DNA reads as TGTGCCAGCAGTTCTACCAACTATGGCTACACCTTC. The rearrangement joins TRBV6-6 to TRBJ1-2, with D unclear. The CDR3 is 12 residues long. CDR1 and CDR2 (germline): MNHNY, SVGAGI (reference sequence). V was clipped by 4 bases and J by 2 bases, with 5 bases between them.